A selection of T cell receptor beta chains follows, all from one sample in a study of cytomegalovirus exposure and HLA in healthy donors. The repertoire was sequenced with immunoSEQ multiplex PCR; TCRdb's copy has only in-frame clones and lacks some. The sample has about 90,000 clones; 65% are singletons. Sequenced sample: PBMCs. The receptor set was obtained from a woman aged 45 to 65 in good health and CMV-seropositive. Both conserved end residues are part of each CDR3. D genes are given only for firm matches. Clone size is not always given. Where it is, it says once, few, many or a class for expanded clones.

CDR3aa: CASSQIPLQASNTEAFF; CDR3nt: TGTGCCAGCAGTCAGATCCCGTTACAGGCATCCAACACTGAAGCTTTCTTT; abundance: NA; d_gene: NA; v_gene: TRBV27; j_gene: TRBJ1-1
CDR3aa: CASSEMGGVKAFF; CDR3nt: TGTGCCAGCAGTGAAATGGGTGGAGTAAAAGCTTTCTTT; abundance: few; d_gene: NA; v_gene: TRBV2; j_gene: TRBJ1-1
CDR3aa: CAISDSQSSYEQYF; CDR3nt: TGTGCCATCAGTGATTCCCAGTCCTCCTACGAGCAGTACTTC; abundance: NA; d_gene: NA; v_gene: TRBV10-3; j_gene: TRBJ2-7
CDR3aa: CASSEEAGALGSPLHF; CDR3nt: TGTGCCAGCAGTGAAGAGGCAGGGGCCCTGGGTTCACCCCTCCACTTT; abundance: NA; d_gene: NA; v_gene: TRBV6-4; j_gene: TRBJ1-6
CDR3aa: CASSLSQQRFPRYGYTF; CDR3nt: TGTGCCAGCAGCTTATCCCAGCAGAGGTTCCCTAGGTATGGCTACACCTTC; abundance: NA; d_gene: NA; v_gene: TRBV11-2; j_gene: TRBJ1-2
CDR3aa: CASSYSLAGMGYGYTF; CDR3nt: TGTGCCAGCAGTTACTCCCTCGCGGGTATGGGGTATGGCTACACCTTC; abundance: NA; d_gene: NA; v_gene: TRBV6-5; j_gene: TRBJ1-2
CDR3aa: CASSPIEQGNRNTIYF; CDR3nt: TGTGCCAGCAGTCCTATCGAACAGGGGAATAGAAACACCATATATTTT; abundance: NA; d_gene: TRBD1; v_gene: TRBV2; j_gene: TRBJ1-3
CDR3aa: CASSPGRKQPQETQYF; CDR3nt: TGTGCCAGCAGCCCCGGGAGAAAACAGCCCCAAGAGACCCAGTACTTC; abundance: NA; d_gene: NA; v_gene: TRBV5-8; j_gene: TRBJ2-5
CDR3aa: CASRKQGMNTEAFF; CDR3nt: TGTGCCAGCAGGAAACAGGGTATGAACACTGAAGCTTTCTTT; abundance: few; d_gene: NA; v_gene: TRBV6-6; j_gene: TRBJ1-1
CDR3aa: CASSDPQGARDTQYF; CDR3nt: TGCGCCAGCAGCGACCCACAGGGGGCAAGAGATACGCAGTATTTT; abundance: NA; d_gene: TRBD1; v_gene: TRBV5-1; j_gene: TRBJ2-3
CDR3aa: CASSQGTRDYGYTF; CDR3nt: TGCGCCAGCAGCCAAGGGACTCGGGACTATGGCTACACCTTC; abundance: NA; d_gene: NA; v_gene: TRBV4-3; j_gene: TRBJ1-2
CDR3aa: CASSFPLTGATEAFF; CDR3nt: TGTGCCAGCAGTTTCCCCCTGACAGGGGCCACTGAAGCTTTCTTT; abundance: NA; d_gene: TRBD1; v_gene: TRBV28; j_gene: TRBJ1-1
CDR3aa: CASKLSSGGSTDTQYF; CDR3nt: TGTGCCAGCAAACTGTCTAGCGGGGGTAGCACAGATACGCAGTATTTT; abundance: few; d_gene: TRBD2; v_gene: TRBV4-2; j_gene: TRBJ2-3
CDR3aa: CASSESWGPYEQYF; CDR3nt: TGCGCCAGCAGTGAGTCGTGGGGCCCTTACGAGCAGTACTTC; abundance: NA; d_gene: NA; v_gene: TRBV10-2; j_gene: TRBJ2-7
CDR3aa: CASSSTVGNTIYF; CDR3nt: TGTGCCAGCAGCTCGACAGTTGGAAACACCATATATTTT; abundance: NA; d_gene: NA; v_gene: TRBV11-3; j_gene: TRBJ1-3
CDR3aa: CASSPTSYEQYF; CDR3nt: TGTGCCAGCAGCCCGACTTCCTACGAGCAGTACTTC; abundance: NA; d_gene: NA; v_gene: TRBV7-9; j_gene: TRBJ2-7
CDR3aa: CASSFSLGTTEAFF; CDR3nt: TGTGCCAGCAGTTTTAGCCTCGGGACAACTGAAGCTTTCTTT; abundance: few; d_gene: NA; v_gene: TRBV27; j_gene: TRBJ1-1
CDR3aa: CAIRDREAFEQYF; CDR3nt: TGTGCCATCAGGGACAGGGAGGCCTTCGAGCAGTACTTC; abundance: few; d_gene: TRBD1; v_gene: TRBV10-3; j_gene: TRBJ2-7
CDR3aa: CASPGRGRRIEAFF; CDR3nt: TGTGCCAGCCCCGGGAGGGGGCGCCGAATTGAAGCTTTCTTT; abundance: NA; d_gene: TRBD1; v_gene: TRBV2; j_gene: TRBJ1-1
CDR3aa: CASSSGQGAVDGYTF; CDR3nt: TGCGCCAGCAGCTCGGGACAGGGGGCGGTGGATGGCTACACCTTC; abundance: NA; d_gene: TRBD1; v_gene: TRBV5-1; j_gene: TRBJ1-2
CDR3aa: CASGVGEINQPQHF; CDR3nt: TGTGCCAGCGGCGTAGGGGAGATAAATCAGCCCCAGCATTTT; abundance: once; d_gene: NA; v_gene: TRBV9; j_gene: TRBJ1-5
CDR3aa: CASSSWTGPNYGYTF; CDR3nt: TGTGCCAGCAGTTCCTGGACAGGGCCTAACTATGGCTACACCTTC; abundance: NA; d_gene: TRBD1; v_gene: TRBV28; j_gene: TRBJ1-2
CDR3aa: CASSLHEGGNTGELFF; CDR3nt: TGTGCCAGCAGCCTACACGAAGGGGGGAACACCGGGGAGCTGTTTTTT; abundance: NA; d_gene: NA; v_gene: TRBV7-2; j_gene: TRBJ2-2
CDR3aa: CASSLKVGQPQHF; CDR3nt: TGTGCCAGCAGCTTAAAAGTTGGCCAGCCCCAGCATTTT; abundance: NA; d_gene: NA; v_gene: TRBV7-3; j_gene: TRBJ1-5
CDR3aa: CASSLGVSFNNEQFF; CDR3nt: TGCGCCAGCAGCCTAGGGGTTAGCTTTAACAATGAGCAGTTCTTC; abundance: NA; d_gene: NA; v_gene: TRBV5-1; j_gene: TRBJ2-1
CDR3aa: CASKRVRGASTEAFF; CDR3nt: TGTGCCAGCAAAAGGGTTCGGGGGGCGAGCACTGAAGCTTTCTTT; abundance: NA; d_gene: NA; v_gene: TRBV21-1; j_gene: TRBJ1-1
CDR3aa: CASKLVGVYGYTF; CDR3nt: TGTGCCAGCAAGTTGGTAGGGGTCTATGGCTACACCTTC; abundance: NA; d_gene: NA; v_gene: TRBV9; j_gene: TRBJ1-2
CDR3aa: CASSPGANTEAFF; CDR3nt: TGTGCCAGCTCACCAGGGGCTAACACTGAAGCTTTCTTT; abundance: NA; d_gene: NA; v_gene: TRBV18; j_gene: TRBJ1-1
CDR3aa: CASSPGTGRAYEQYF; CDR3nt: TGTGCCAGCTCACCAGGGACAGGGCGAGCCTACGAGCAGTACTTC; abundance: NA; d_gene: TRBD1; v_gene: TRBV18; j_gene: TRBJ2-7
CDR3aa: CASSEVQGLADTQYF; CDR3nt: TGTGCCAGCAGTGAGGTCCAGGGGTTAGCAGATACGCAGTATTTT; abundance: NA; d_gene: NA; v_gene: TRBV6-1; j_gene: TRBJ2-3
CDR3aa: CASGLTRQGEQFF; CDR3nt: TGTGCCAGCGGACTCACCCGACAGGGTGAGCAGTTCTTC; abundance: NA; d_gene: TRBD1; v_gene: TRBV7-9; j_gene: TRBJ2-1
CDR3aa: CASTRRGNDQPQHF; CDR3nt: TGTGCCAGCACCCGGCGGGGGAACGATCAGCCCCAGCATTTT; abundance: NA; d_gene: NA; v_gene: TRBV6-1; j_gene: TRBJ1-5
CDR3aa: CASSIGVGGSPLHF; CDR3nt: TGTGCCAGTAGTATCGGGGTGGGGGGTTCACCCCTCCACTTT; abundance: NA; d_gene: NA; v_gene: TRBV19; j_gene: TRBJ1-6
CDR3aa: CASRPLRDSLNTEAFF; CDR3nt: TGTGCCAGCCGACCTCTCCGGGACTCACTAAACACTGAAGCTTTCTTT; abundance: once; d_gene: NA; v_gene: TRBV2; j_gene: TRBJ1-1
CDR3aa: CASSLVDRGSTEAFF; CDR3nt: TGTGCCAGCAGCTTGGTCGACAGGGGGAGCACTGAAGCTTTCTTT; abundance: NA; d_gene: TRBD1; v_gene: TRBV5-6; j_gene: TRBJ1-1
CDR3aa: CASSLLAGGANVLTF; CDR3nt: TGTGCCAGCAGTTTGCTAGCTGGAGGGGCCAACGTCCTGACTTTC; abundance: NA; d_gene: NA; v_gene: TRBV27; j_gene: TRBJ2-6
CDR3aa: CASSLNQGDSYEQYF; CDR3nt: TGCGCCAGCAGCTTGAACCAGGGCGACTCCTACGAGCAGTACTTC; abundance: NA; d_gene: NA; v_gene: TRBV5-1; j_gene: TRBJ2-7
CDR3aa: CASSLWGRSTNEKLFF; CDR3nt: TGTGCCAGCAGCTTATGGGGGCGTTCAACTAATGAAAAACTGTTTTTT; abundance: NA; d_gene: NA; v_gene: TRBV5-6; j_gene: TRBJ1-4
CDR3aa: CASSLAGGLTDTQYF; CDR3nt: TGTGCCAGCAGTTTAGCGGGGGGCCTCACAGATACGCAGTATTTT; abundance: NA; d_gene: TRBD2; v_gene: TRBV27; j_gene: TRBJ2-3
CDR3aa: CASSQTYDTQYF; CDR3nt: TGTGCCAGCAGCCAAACTTACGATACGCAGTATTTT; abundance: NA; d_gene: NA; v_gene: TRBV7-2; j_gene: TRBJ2-3
CDR3aa: CASSSRGTGDEKLFF; CDR3nt: TGTGCCAGCAGCTCACGCGGGACAGGGGATGAAAAACTGTTTTTT; abundance: NA; d_gene: TRBD1; v_gene: TRBV9; j_gene: TRBJ1-4
CDR3aa: CASSQALDRDYNSPLHF; CDR3nt: TGCGCCAGCAGCCAAGCCTTAGACAGGGACTATAATTCACCCCTCCACTTT; abundance: NA; d_gene: TRBD1; v_gene: TRBV4-1; j_gene: TRBJ1-6
CDR3aa: CASSTPKASGVFTRNEQFF; CDR3nt: TGTGCCAGTAGTACCCCGAAGGCTAGCGGGGTGTTTACAAGGAATGAGCAGTTCTTC; abundance: NA; d_gene: TRBD2; v_gene: TRBV19; j_gene: TRBJ2-1
CDR3aa: CASSQRLAGLNEQFF; CDR3nt: TGTGCCAGCAGCCAAAGACTAGCGGGACTCAATGAGCAGTTCTTC; abundance: NA; d_gene: TRBD2; v_gene: TRBV6-5; j_gene: TRBJ2-1
CDR3aa: CASSPASGVTYEQYF; CDR3nt: TGTGCCAGCAGCCCGGCTAGCGGGGTCACCTACGAGCAGTACTTC; abundance: NA; d_gene: TRBD2; v_gene: TRBV11-1; j_gene: TRBJ2-7